The clone carrying this T cell receptor beta chain was counted at least ten times. Its antigen is not known. This sample was taken from a study of CD8 T cells in ankylosing spondylitis. Germline CDR1 reads SGHDT; CDR2 reads YYEEEE. The CDR3 is made up of 14 amino acids. Trimming cost V 4 bases and J 2 bases, with 12 bases left between them. Study-level findings and limits: Some of these motif variants have turned up before, in reports on reactive arthritis synovial fluid and blood. A motif of eight highly homologous TCR beta variants was seen as apparently characteristic of ankylosing spondylitis blood.

TCRdb reprocessed the 5' RACE reads via MiXCR and lists one record per CDR3 protein. The sample lists about 200,000 distinct CDR3 sequences, around 6.6% occurring once. Sequences were obtained from blood, either unsorted or a sorted T cell fraction (not recorded which). This TCR came from a male donor with ankylosing spondylitis. The rearrangement links TRBV5-6 to TRBJ1-1; TRBD1 is a possible D gene (6 bases). CDR3 sequence: CASSRDRPNTEAFF. CDR3 coding DNA: TGTGCCAGCAGCCGTGACAGGCCCAACACTGAAGCTTTCTTT.